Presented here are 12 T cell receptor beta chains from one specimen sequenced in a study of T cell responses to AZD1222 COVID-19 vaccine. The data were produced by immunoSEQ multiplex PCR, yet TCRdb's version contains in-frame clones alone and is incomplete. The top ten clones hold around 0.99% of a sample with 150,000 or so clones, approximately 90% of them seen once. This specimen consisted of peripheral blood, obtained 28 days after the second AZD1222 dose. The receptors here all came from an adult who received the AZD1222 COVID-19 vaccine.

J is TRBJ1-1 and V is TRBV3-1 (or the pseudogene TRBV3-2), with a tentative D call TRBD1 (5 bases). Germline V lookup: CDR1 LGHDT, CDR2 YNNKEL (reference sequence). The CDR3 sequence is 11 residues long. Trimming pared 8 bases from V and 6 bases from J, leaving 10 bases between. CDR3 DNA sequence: TGTGCCAGCGGGGGGGGACCTGAAGCTTTCTTT. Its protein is CASGGGPEAFF.

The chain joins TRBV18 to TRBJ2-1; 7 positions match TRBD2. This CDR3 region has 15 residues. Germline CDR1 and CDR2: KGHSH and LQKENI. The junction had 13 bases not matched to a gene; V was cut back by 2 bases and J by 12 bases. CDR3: CASSPASGDGSGQFF. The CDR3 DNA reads TGTGCCAGCTCACCAGCAAGCGGGGACGGTTCGGGGCAGTTCTTC. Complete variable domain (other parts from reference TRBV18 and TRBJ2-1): NAGVMQNPRHLVRRRGQEARLRCSPMKGHSHVYWYRQLPEEGLKFMVYLQKENIIDESGMPKERFSAEFPKEGPSILRIQQVVRGDSAAYFCASSPASGDGSGQFFGPGTRLTVL.

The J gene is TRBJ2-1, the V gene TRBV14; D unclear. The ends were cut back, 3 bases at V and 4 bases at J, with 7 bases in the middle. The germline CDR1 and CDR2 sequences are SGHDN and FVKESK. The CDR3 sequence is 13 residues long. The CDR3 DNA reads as TGTGCCAGCAGCCACGGAACATACAATGAGCAGTTCTTC. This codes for CASSHGTYNEQFF. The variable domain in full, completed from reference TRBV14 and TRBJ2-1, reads EAGVTQFPSHSVIEKGQTVTLRCDPISGHDNLYWYRRVMGKEIKFLLHFVKESKQDESGMPNNRFLAERTGGTYSTLKVQPAELEDSGVYFCASSHGTYNEQFFGPGTRLTVL.

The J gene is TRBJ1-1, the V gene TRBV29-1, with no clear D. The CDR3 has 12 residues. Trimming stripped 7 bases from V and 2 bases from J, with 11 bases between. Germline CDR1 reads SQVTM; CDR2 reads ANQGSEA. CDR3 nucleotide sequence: TGCAGCGCCGCCCGCACAAACACTGAAGCTTTCTTT. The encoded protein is CSAARTNTEAFF.

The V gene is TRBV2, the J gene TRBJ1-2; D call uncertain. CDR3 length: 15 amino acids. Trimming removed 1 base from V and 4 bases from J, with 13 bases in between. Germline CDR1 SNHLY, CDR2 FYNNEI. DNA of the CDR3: TGTGCCAGCAGTGAAGAGGTCGTACAGTCCTATGGCTACACCTTC. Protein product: CASSEEVVQSYGYTF.

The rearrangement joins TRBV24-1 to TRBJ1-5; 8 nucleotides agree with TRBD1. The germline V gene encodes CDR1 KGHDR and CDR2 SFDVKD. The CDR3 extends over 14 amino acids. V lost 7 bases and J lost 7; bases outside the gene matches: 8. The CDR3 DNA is TGTGCCACCAGCCCCGGGACAGGTGGGCAGCCCCAGCATTTT. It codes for CATSPGTGGQPQHF.

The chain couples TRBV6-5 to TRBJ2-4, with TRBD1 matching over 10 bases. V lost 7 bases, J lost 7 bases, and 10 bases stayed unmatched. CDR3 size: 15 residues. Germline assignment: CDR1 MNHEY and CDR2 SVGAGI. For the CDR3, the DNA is TGTGCCAGCATACGACCGGGACAGGGGCGTAACATTCAGTACTTC. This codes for CASIRPGQGRNIQYF.

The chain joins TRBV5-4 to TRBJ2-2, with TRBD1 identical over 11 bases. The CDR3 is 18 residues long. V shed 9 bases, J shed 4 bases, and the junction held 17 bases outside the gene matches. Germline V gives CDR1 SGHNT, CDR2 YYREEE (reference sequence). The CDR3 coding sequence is TGTGCCACGGGCACCGGGACAGGGGGGATAAAGTTCACCGGGGAGCTGTTTTTT. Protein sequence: CATGTGTGGIKFTGELFF.

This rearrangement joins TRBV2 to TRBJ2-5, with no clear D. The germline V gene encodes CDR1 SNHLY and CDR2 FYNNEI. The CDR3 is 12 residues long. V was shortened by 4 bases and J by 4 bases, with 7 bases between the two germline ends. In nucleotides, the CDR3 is TGTGCCAGCAGTGTGAGAGGAGAGACCCAGTACTTC. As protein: CASSVRGETQYF.

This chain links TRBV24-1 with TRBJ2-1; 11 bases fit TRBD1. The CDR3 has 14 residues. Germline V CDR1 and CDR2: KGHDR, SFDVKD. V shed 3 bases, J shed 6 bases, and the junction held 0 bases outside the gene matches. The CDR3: CATSDGTGGNEQFF. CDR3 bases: TGTGCCACCAGTGATGGGACAGGGGGCAATGAGCAGTTCTTC.

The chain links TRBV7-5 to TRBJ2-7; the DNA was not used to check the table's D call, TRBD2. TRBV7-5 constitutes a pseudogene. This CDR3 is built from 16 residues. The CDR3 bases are TGTGCCAGAAGCCTCACCGGGACTAGCCCTCCTTACGAGCAGTACTTC. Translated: CARSLTGTSPPYEQYF.

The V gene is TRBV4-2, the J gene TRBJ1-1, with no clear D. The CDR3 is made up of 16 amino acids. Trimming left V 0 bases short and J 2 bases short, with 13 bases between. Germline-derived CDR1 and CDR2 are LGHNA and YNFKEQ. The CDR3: CASSQEFRQSNTEAFF. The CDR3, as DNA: TGTGCCAGCAGCCAAGAATTCAGGCAGTCAAACACTGAAGCTTTCTTT.